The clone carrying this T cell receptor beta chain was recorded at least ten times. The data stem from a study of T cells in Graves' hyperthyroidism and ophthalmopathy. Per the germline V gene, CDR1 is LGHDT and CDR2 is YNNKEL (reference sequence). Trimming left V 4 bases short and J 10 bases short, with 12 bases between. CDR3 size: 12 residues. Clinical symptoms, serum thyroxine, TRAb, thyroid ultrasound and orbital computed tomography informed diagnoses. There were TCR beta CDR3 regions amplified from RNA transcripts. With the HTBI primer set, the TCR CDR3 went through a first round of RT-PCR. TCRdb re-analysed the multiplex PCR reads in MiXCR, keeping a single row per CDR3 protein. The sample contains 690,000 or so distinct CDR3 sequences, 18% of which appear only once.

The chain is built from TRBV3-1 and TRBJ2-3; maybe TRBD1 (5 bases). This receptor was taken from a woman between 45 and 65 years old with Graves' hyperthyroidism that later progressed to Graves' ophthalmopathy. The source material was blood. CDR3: CASSPSGFAQYF. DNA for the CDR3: TGTGCCAGCAGCCCCTCAGGGTTCGCGCAGTATTTT.